What follows is one T cell receptor (beta chain) and its context. Its antigen is currently unknown. Primers: 60 Vbeta forward and 13 Jbeta reverse. Libraries were prepared by immunoSEQ multiplex PCR; TCRdb keeps only in-frame clonotypes and omits some of them. Of over 150,000 clones in the sample, roughly 80% are singletons; the top ten hold around 3.4%. This record belongs to a study of cytomegalovirus exposure and HLA in healthy donors. Germline lookup yields CDR1 LGHNA and CDR2 YNFKEQ. The V segment lost 4 bases and the J segment 10 bases; nucleotides outside the gene matches: 8. The CDR3 is made up of 15 amino acids. Notes on the study in general: Presence/absence analyses took donor sequencing depth as roughly uniform.

This chain joins TRBV4-2 and TRBJ1-6; 9 nucleotides match TRBD1. Sequences were obtained from PBMCs. This clonotype originated in a young man in good health and CMV-seropositive. The CDR3 DNA is TGTGCCAGCAGCCTCCGGGACAGGGAAATCTCACCCCTCCACTTT. Its protein product is CASSLRDREISPLHF.